The present entry profiles one T cell receptor beta chain with its context. What it binds is unknown. This record comes from a study of cytomegalovirus exposure and HLA in healthy donors. About the research overall: When 398 donors were genotyped, approximately 81% of them were found to fall in the Caucasian-associated ancestry cluster. General observations from the study: There was a cluster of highly shared sequence variants that was likely a sequencing artifact.

Researchers ran the PCR with 60 Vbeta and 13 Jbeta primers. TCRdb's table, derived via immunoSEQ multiplex PCR, lists solely in-frame clones and lacks some. The repertoire has over 200,000 clones, about 84% of them found once; the top ten carry 1.3%. This receptor was taken from a human donor in good health. Source material: PBMCs.

CDR3 nucleotide sequence: TGTGCCAGCAGCCTGCTAGCGGGAGGCTGGAATGAGCAGTTCTTC. It is translated as CASSLLAGGWNEQFF. This sequence joins TRBV11-3 and TRBJ2-1; TRBD2 matches 11 bases. The CDR3 covers 15 residues. With V trimmed by 5 bases and J by 7 bases, 7 bases remained unmatched. CDR1 and CDR2 (germline): SGHNT, YENEEA.